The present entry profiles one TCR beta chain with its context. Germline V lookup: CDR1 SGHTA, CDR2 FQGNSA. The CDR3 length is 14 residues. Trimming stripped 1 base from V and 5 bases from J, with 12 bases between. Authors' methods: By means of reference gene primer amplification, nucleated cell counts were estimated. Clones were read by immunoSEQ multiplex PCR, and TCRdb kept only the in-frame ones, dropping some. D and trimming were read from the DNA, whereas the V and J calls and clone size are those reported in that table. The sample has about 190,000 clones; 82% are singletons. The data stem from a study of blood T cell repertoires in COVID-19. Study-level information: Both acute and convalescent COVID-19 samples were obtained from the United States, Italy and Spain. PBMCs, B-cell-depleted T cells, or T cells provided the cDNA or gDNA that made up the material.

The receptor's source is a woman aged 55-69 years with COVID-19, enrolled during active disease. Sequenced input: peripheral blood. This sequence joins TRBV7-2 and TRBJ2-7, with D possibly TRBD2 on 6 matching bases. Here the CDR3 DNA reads TGTGCCAGCAGCTTAGTAGGAGGGGTAGACGAGCAGTACTTC. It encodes CASSLVGGVDEQYF. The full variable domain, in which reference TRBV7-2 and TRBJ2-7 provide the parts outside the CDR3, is GAGVSQSPSNKVTEKGKDVELRCDPISGHTALYWYRQSLGQGLEFLIYFQGNSAPDKSGLPSDRFSAERTGGSVSTLTIQRTQQEDSAVYLCASSLVGGVDEQYFGPGTRLTVT.